The rows below give T cell receptor beta chains drawn from one sample of a study of cytomegalovirus exposure and HLA in healthy donors. This table comes from immunoSEQ multiplex PCR, and its TCRdb copy is limited to in-frame clones, with some not included. Of about 110,000 clones listed, about 81% were seen once; the top ten hold about 2.2%. The sample taken for sequencing was PBMCs. The source is a man aged 25-40 years in good health and CMV-seronegative. Each CDR3 is given with its conserved first and last residue. A D gene is named only where the DNA matches it firmly. The listing skips clone size in some rows; elsewhere it reads once, few, many or a size class.

>NA|TRBJ2-6|TRBV15|TRBD2
TGTGCCACCAGCAGGGGGGGGTTGGACTCTGGGGCCAACGTCCTGACTTTC
CATSRGGLDSGANVLTF
>NA|TRBJ1-2|TRBV13|TRBD1
TGTGCCAGCAGCTTAGGCCTCAGGACAGGGGTAAGCTATGGCTACACCTTC
CASSLGLRTGVSYGYTF
>NA|TRBJ2-1|TRBV5-6|TRBD2
TGTGCCAGCAGCATAAGCGGGGTCTATGAGCAGTTCTTC
CASSISGVYEQFF
>NA|TRBJ2-7|TRBV6-5|NA
TGTGCCAGCAGTTACCCCTCGGGGGATACCTACGAGCAGTACTTC
CASSYPSGDTYEQYF
>NA|TRBJ2-1|TRBV5-1|TRBD2
TGCGCCAGCAGCACCACCACTAGCGGGAGTGATAATGAGCAGTTCTTC
CASSTTTSGSDNEQFF
>NA|TRBJ1-2|TRBV28|TRBD1
TGTGCCAGCAGTACCGGACAGGGGACAGGGGGCTACACCTTC
CASSTGQGTGGYTF
>NA|TRBJ2-7|TRBV10-3|TRBD2
TGTGCCATCAGTGATTCCCCTGGCCTTAGCGGGAGGGCGCCCTACGAGCAGTACTTC
CAISDSPGLSGRAPYEQYF
>NA|TRBJ2-1|TRBV6-6|TRBD1
TGTGCCAGCAGTCTTAGGGACAGGGAAAATGAGCAGTTCTTC
CASSLRDRENEQFF
>NA|TRBJ2-1|TRBV7-6|TRBD1
TGTGCCAGCAGCTTAGAGGTCGGGGGACAGGGGTCTTTCAGGGAGCAGTTCTTC
CASSLEVGGQGSFREQFF
>NA|TRBJ2-7|TRBV5-1|TRBD1
TGCGCCAGCAGCAGAACCCCCGGGACAGGGGGCCTCGAGCAGTACTTC
CASSRTPGTGGLEQYF
>NA|TRBJ1-2|TRBV7-2|NA
TGTGCCAGCAGCTTATTTCCAGGGGTCAACTATGGCTACACCTTC
CASSLFPGVNYGYTF
>NA|TRBJ1-1|TRBV7-2|TRBD1
TGTGCCAGCAGCTTGAGTTGGACAGGAAAGACTGAAGCTTTCTTT
CASSLSWTGKTEAFF
>few|TRBJ1-5|TRBV19|NA
TGTGCCAGTAGTTCGACACCAACTAGCAATCAGCCCCAGCATTTT
CASSSTPTSNQPQHF
>once|TRBJ1-1|TRBV27|NA
TGTGCCAGCAGTTTAGGCCCGGGAAACACTGAAGCTTTCTTT
CASSLGPGNTEAFF
>NA|TRBJ1-1|TRBV29-1|TRBD1
TGCAGCGTTGAAAAAGGACAGGTAGGATTTGAAGCTTTCTTT
CSVEKGQVGFEAFF
>few|TRBJ1-1|TRBV5-4|NA
TGTGCCAGCAGCTTGGATAGGAGGGACACTGAAGCTTTCTTT
CASSLDRRDTEAFF
>NA|TRBJ1-2|TRBV4-3|NA
TGCGCCAGCAGCCGATACGGGGGGGTAGGCTACACCTTC
CASSRYGGVGYTF
>NA|TRBJ2-2|TRBV6-5|TRBD2
TGTGCCAGCAGTTATTCGACTAGCGGGAGGGTAGGGGAGCTGTTTTTT
CASSYSTSGRVGELFF
>NA|TRBJ2-7|TRBV10-1|NA
TGCGCCAGCCCTAGGTACGAGCAGTACTTC
CASPRYEQYF
>NA|TRBJ2-7|TRBV19|TRBD1
TGTGCCAGTAGTATAGACGGGACAGGGGCTCCAGGGCAGTACTTC
CASSIDGTGAPGQYF
>NA|TRBJ1-5|TRBV18|TRBD1
TGTGCCAGCTCACTAGACAGGGTTGGCAATCAGCCCCAGCATTTT
CASSLDRVGNQPQHF
>NA|TRBJ1-5|TRBV28|NA
TGTGCCAGCAGCCTTACATACGGGTCCCCCAGAGAAAGCAATCAGCCCCAGCATTTT
CASSLTYGSPRESNQPQHF
>once|TRBJ1-1|TRBV28|TRBD1
TGTGCCAGCAGTCCGACAGGGGTTACTGAAGCTTTCTTT
CASSPTGVTEAFF
>once|TRBJ2-5|TRBV6-5|TRBD1
TGTGCCAGCAGTATGAGTTCCGGGACAGAAGAGACCCAGTACTTC
CASSMSSGTEETQYF
>once|TRBJ2-3|TRBV11-2|TRBD2
TGTGCCAGCAGCCCCGCGGGGGGAGAGACAGATACGCAGTATTTT
CASSPAGGETDTQYF
>NA|TRBJ1-3|TRBV29-1|NA
TGCAGCGTTGAAACGGGGGTGGCTGGAAACACCATATATTTT
CSVETGVAGNTIYF
>NA|TRBJ1-1|TRBV19|TRBD1
TGTGCCAGTAGGCCCTTAGACAGGGAGACTGAAGCTTTCTTT
CASRPLDRETEAFF
>NA|TRBJ2-3|TRBV25-1|NA
TGTGCCAGCAGTGACTATTACAGGGTTGGGGGCACAGATACGCAGTATTTT
CASSDYYRVGGTDTQYF
>NA|TRBJ2-3|TRBV4-2|NA
TGTGCCAGCAGCCAGGACTACACAGATACGCAGTATTTT
CASSQDYTDTQYF
>NA|TRBJ1-5|TRBV10-3|NA
TGTGCCATCAGTTCTAAAGACCCGAGGGATCAGCCCCAGCATTTT
CAISSKDPRDQPQHF
>once|TRBJ2-1|TRBV14|NA
TGTGCCAGCAGCCAAGACCTGGGGGACTCCCGGAGCTCCTACAATGAGCAGTTCTTC
CASSQDLGDSRSSYNEQFF
>few|TRBJ2-1|TRBV6-5|NA
TGTGCCAGCACCGGGATAACGTACAATGAGCAGTTCTTC
CASTGITYNEQFF
>NA|TRBJ2-7|TRBV9|TRBD1
TGTGCCAGCAGCGTATTCGGGGGAGGACAGGGGGCTGGCGAGCAGTACTTC
CASSVFGGGQGAGEQYF
>NA|TRBJ2-2|TRBV5-6|TRBD2
TGTGCCAGCAGCTTGGCGGGACTAGCGGGAGGAATCAGGGAGCTGTTTTTT
CASSLAGLAGGIRELFF
>NA|TRBJ2-7|TRBV28|TRBD1
TGTGCCAGCAGTCCAGACAGGGTCAAGCAGTACTTC
CASSPDRVKQYF
>NA|TRBJ1-1|TRBV7-2|NA
TGTGCCAGCAGCTCCGGGGGCGGGCGGGGGACTGAAGCTTTCTTT
CASSSGGGRGTEAFF
>NA|TRBJ1-6|TRBV5-1|TRBD1
TGCGCCAGCAGCTATGATGACAGGGCCTCACCCCTCCACTTT
CASSYDDRASPLHF
>NA|TRBJ1-2|TRBV30|NA
TGTGCCTGGATGGGGACTCCTTATGGCTACACCTTC
CAWMGTPYGYTF
>once|TRBJ2-3|TRBV6-1|NA
TGTGCCAGCAGTAATAGCGGTGGCGCAGATACGCAGTATTTT
CASSNSGGADTQYF
>NA|TRBJ2-7|TRBV7-7|TRBD1
TGTGCCAGCAGCCCCACAGGGACAGGGGACGAGCAGTACTTC
CASSPTGTGDEQYF
>NA|TRBJ1-1|TRBV6-5|TRBD1
TGTGCCAGCAGCACGAGGGGGCGCGGCACTGAAGCTTTCTTT
CASSTRGRGTEAFF
>medium-sized|TRBJ1-5|TRBV4-1|TRBD1
TGCGCCAGCAGCCTATCAGGGGGACAGCCCCAGCATTTT
CASSLSGGQPQHF
>NA|TRBJ2-6|TRBV7-8|NA
TGTGCCAGCAGCTTACTTCGCGGACAGCAGACTGGGGCCAACGTCCTGACTTTC
CASSLLRGQQTGANVLTF
>NA|TRBJ2-3|TRBV30|NA
TGTGCCTGGAGTGGTACAGGGATAGATACGCAGTATTTT
CAWSGTGIDTQYF
>NA|TRBJ2-5|TRBV7-2|TRBD2
TGTGCCAGCAGCTTAAACCACCTAGCGGGAAAAGAGACCCAGTACTTC
CASSLNHLAGKETQYF
>once|TRBJ2-2|TRBV5-1|NA
TGCGCCAGCAGCTTAACAGGGTCCCCATGGAACACCGGGGAGCTGTTTTTT
CASSLTGSPWNTGELFF
>NA|TRBJ2-7|TRBV10-1|NA
TGCGCCAACCTCCAACAGGGCCTTAACTCCTACGAGCAGTACTTC
CANLQQGLNSYEQYF
>NA|TRBJ1-5|TRBV7-8|NA
TGTGCCGGACCAGGGGCCCAGCATTTT
CAGPGAQHF